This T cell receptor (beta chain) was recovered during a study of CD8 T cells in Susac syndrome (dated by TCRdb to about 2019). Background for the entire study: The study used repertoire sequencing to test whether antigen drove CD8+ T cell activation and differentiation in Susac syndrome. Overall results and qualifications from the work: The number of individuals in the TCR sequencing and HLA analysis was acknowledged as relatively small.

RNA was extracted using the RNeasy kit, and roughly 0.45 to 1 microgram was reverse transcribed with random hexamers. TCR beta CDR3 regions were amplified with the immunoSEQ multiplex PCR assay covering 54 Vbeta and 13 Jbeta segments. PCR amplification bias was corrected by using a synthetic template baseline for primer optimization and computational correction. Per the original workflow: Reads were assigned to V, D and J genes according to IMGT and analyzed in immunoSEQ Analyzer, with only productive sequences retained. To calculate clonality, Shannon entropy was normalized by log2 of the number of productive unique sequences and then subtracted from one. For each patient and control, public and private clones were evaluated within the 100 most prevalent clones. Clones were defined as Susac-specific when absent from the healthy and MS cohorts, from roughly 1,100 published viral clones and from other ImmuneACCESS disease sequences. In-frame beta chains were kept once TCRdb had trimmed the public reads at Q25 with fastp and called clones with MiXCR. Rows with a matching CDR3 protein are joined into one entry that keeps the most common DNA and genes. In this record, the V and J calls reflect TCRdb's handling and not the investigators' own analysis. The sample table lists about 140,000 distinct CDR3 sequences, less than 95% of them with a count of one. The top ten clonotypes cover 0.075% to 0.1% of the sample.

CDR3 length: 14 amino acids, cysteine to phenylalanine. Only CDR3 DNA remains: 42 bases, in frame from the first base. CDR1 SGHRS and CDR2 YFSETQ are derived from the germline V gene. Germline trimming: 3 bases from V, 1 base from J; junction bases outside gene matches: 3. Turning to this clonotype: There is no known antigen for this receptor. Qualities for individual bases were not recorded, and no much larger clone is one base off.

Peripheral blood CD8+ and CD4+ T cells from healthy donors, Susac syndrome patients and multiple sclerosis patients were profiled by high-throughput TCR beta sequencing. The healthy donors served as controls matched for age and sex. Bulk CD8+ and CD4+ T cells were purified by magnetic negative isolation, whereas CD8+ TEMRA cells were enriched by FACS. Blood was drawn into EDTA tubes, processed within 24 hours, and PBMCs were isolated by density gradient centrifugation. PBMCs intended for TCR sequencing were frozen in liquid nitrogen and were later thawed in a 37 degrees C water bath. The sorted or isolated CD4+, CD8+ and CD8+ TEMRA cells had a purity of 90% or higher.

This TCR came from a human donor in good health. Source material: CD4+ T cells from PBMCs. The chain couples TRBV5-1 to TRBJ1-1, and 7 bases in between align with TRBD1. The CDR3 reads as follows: CASSSGTANTEAFF. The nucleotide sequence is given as TGCGCCAGCAGCTCAGGGACAGCGAACACTGAAGCTTTCTTT.